This note documents a single T cell receptor beta chain sequence. This clone was found once. Its antigen remains undetermined. No base quality information exists; no much larger clone differs at one position. This sample stems from a study of cytomegalovirus exposure and HLA in healthy donors (dated by TCRdb to about 2017). With regard to the full study: An earlier analysis of a few hundred of the donors reported 276 Gb of sequence data and 95 million to 140 million unique TCR beta sequences obtained from about 179 million T cells. Among 398 genotyped donors of the cohort, an average of 235,054 unique TCR beta nucleotide sequences were sequenced per donor, around 18% of them non-productive. To study patterns of TCR occurrence, a later analysis re-analyzed previously published TCR beta repertoires from under 750 donors and added high-resolution HLA genotyping. A later genetic analysis used genome-wide SNP genotypes for about 60% of the roughly 700 donors, treating that subset as a discovery cohort. Along with the approximately 650-subject first cohort, a separate validation cohort of about 110 different subjects was used. Class I and class II HLA loci were covered by the typing at four-digit resolution. To decide whether each TCR beta V gene segment behaved as functional or pseudogenic, an earlier analysis of nearly 600 of the donors relied on high-throughput TCR beta sequencing. Because of strong linkage in the cohort, a few DR-DQ haplotypes were treated as single units for association and clustering. In the later analysis, no new phenotypic data were used to find candidate immune exposures; instead, reliance was placed on TCR beta sequences and their occurrence across donors. The study combined high-throughput TCR immunosequencing, statistical association of individual TCRs with disease status, and machine learning to predict cytomegalovirus infection status. The study aimed to test whether signatures of past pathogen exposure could be identified by cataloging public T cell receptors. Alongside the repertoire data, information on donor age, sex, ethnicity and CMV serostatus was compiled. The study used immunosequencing to profile the T cell repertoires of several hundred subjects and linked those repertoires to cytomegalovirus serostatus. Every repertoire in the discovery cohort had been generated on one and the same sequencing platform. An early release that covered about 600 HLA-typed donors contained 300 to 350 gigabases of sequencing data and approximately 85 million unique TCR sequences. Of the roughly 420 genotyped donors, 80% to 90% were placed in the genetic ancestry cluster associated with self-reported Caucasian donors. The number of donors typed differed by locus, with 629-630 for A, B, C, DRB1 and DQB1, 522 for DQA1, 600 to 610 for DPA1, and over 400 for DPB1.

Libraries came from the immunoSEQ multiplex PCR assay. The multiplex PCR relied on a mix of 60 forward primers for TCR Vbeta segments and 13 reverse primers for TCR Jbeta segments. Amplification of the CDR3 region of rearranged TCR beta genes was performed with a multiplex PCR assay on genomic DNA. On the Illumina HiSeq System, the amplified TCR beta libraries were sequenced as 87-base-pair reads. Per the source publication's procedure: In a later analysis, tens of millions of unique TCR beta chains were counted across the 650 to 750 repertoires, and roughly 11 million of these chains were shared by at least two donors. Raw reads were error-corrected and collapsed into unique sequences with a nearest-neighbor algorithm that merged closely related sequences to remove PCR and sequencing errors. V, D and J gene segments were assigned by aligning CDR3 sequences to IMGT reference sequences. Each retained sequence needed at least a six-nucleotide match to both a V gene segment and a J gene segment. A rearrangement counted as productive if the CDR3 had no stop codons and remained in frame with V and J, and every other rearrangement counted as non-productive. Following IMGT convention, CDR3 was defined as the stretch from the second conserved V-encoded cysteine to the conserved J-encoded phenylalanine. The earlier analysis of 587 of the donors excluded sequences that lacked an unambiguous match to a single V gene segment. An earlier analysis of 450 to 650 of the donors called V segments functional above 56.7% productive rearrangements and segregating when the between-donor standard deviation exceeded 5%. To diagnose cytomegalovirus status from the catalog of TCR beta chain sequences, a statistical classification framework was built. In a later analysis, V and J genes were assigned by comparing TCR nucleotide sequences against IMGT/GENE-DB human TR gene sequences. Using the TCRdist pipeline, a later analysis assigned CDR3 sequences along with most-parsimonious VDJ recombination scenarios. A later analysis defined each TCR beta chain by its CDR3 amino acid sequence plus V-gene family, and excluded reads lacking a unique V-gene family. To address suspected cross-contamination and a sequencing artifact, a later analysis removed roughly 640 highly shared, low-generation-probability nucleotide sequences. A later analysis calculated a clonal expansion index for each public chain from normalized within-repertoire ranks of inferred template counts. A later analysis computed generation probabilities with a VDJ recombination model fitted to out-of-frame rearrangements, and checked the results against IGoR. Hypergeometric tests were used in a later analysis to score TCR-TCR, TCR-HLA and TCR-CMV co-occurrence, with a repertoire-size bias correction applied to the TCR pairs. False discovery rates were estimated in a later analysis by permuting HLA or CMV assignments 20 times. In a later analysis, co-occurring TCRs were grouped using DBSCAN, with TCRdist sequence similarity added in when clustering inside HLA-allele-positive subsets. Co-occurrence clustering excluded repertoires with fewer than 30,000 or more than 120,000 public chains, plus five with anomalous nucleotide sharing. This is the immuneACCESS table as TCRdb keeps it, with only in-frame sequences that have V and J called. A part of the clones is gone; compared with another copy, unresolved V genes explain less than half, and the rest is unexplained. V, J and clone size are those of that table, while D and trimming were read from the DNA. Present in this sample are 120,000 or so clones, 60% to 85% of which were seen just once. Over 5.5% of the sample is taken by the ten largest.

The cohort was made up of 650 to 700 healthy bone marrow donors. Cohort members were all nominally healthy when sampled, although unrecorded immune exposures were likely present. The donor tested CMV seronegative and was one of the 352 seronegative cohort members. A peripheral blood sample was collected from each donor, and TCR beta sequencing was performed on peripheral blood mononuclear cells. Genomic DNA was extracted from the blood cell samples with the Qiagen DNeasy Blood Extraction Kit. Broad study findings and their caveats: In a later analysis, around 17,000 TCR beta sequences were associated with specific HLA alleles at a false discovery rate of 0.05. In the study, about 150 TCR beta chains were listed as associated with cytomegalovirus. Most TCR sequences were observed very rarely across donors, whereas some public TCRs were present in many individuals. The authors suggested that the approach could potentially be extended to other disease states and immunological phenotypes. A later analysis found that TCR association rates varied across HLA loci, with DRB1 alleles showing the most associated TCRs and HLA-C alleles the fewest. Roughly uniform sequencing depth across donors was assumed in presence/absence analyses, although this assumption may not hold. A further reported finding was that TCR beta sequences accurately predicted the HLA-A and HLA-B alleles for most subjects in the first cohort. A later genetic analysis reported fewer N-insertions in productive TCRs among donors in an Asian-associated ancestry cluster than the roughly 620-donor mean. Linkage disequilibrium might explain the correlated functional status among segregating V segments, but an unknown experimental factor could not be ruled out. An association between a missense DCLRE1C variant and V-gene and J-gene trimming of TCR beta chains was found in a later genetic analysis and replicated in an independent cohort. Some IMGT-functional V segments, including TRBV6-2 and TRBV6-3, could not be distinguished by the 87-base-pair reads and were therefore excluded. Because some donors lacked HLA typing at each locus, the association tests relied only on the typed subset. According to a later analysis, most CMV-associated TCR beta chains appeared to be HLA-restricted, and the HLA associations seemed to be driven largely by CMV exposure. According to a later analysis, parvovirus B19, influenza, CMV and Epstein-Barr virus appeared linked to several top co-occurrence clusters. The classifier was reported to diagnose cytomegalovirus status with high specificity and sensitivity in both the original and validation cohorts. A cluster of highly shared sequence variants was judged likely to represent a technical artifact of the sequencing pipeline. In a later analysis, HLA-associated TCR beta chains were found to be more clonally expanded and to have lower generation probabilities than equally common non-associated chains. Broadly in line with IMGT annotations, most TCR beta V segments showed up in productive rearrangements about 87% or about 30% of the time in an earlier analysis of roughly 590 of the donors. Because counts were too low, under 20 rarely observed V segments, including chromosome 9 orphons, were left out of the earlier analysis of roughly 600 of the donors. In vitro tests confirmed that a few of the cytomegalovirus-associated TCR beta chains recognize cytomegalovirus antigens. The cohort was sequenced for TCR beta chains only, and without alpha or paired-chain data the features that could be detected were limited. When HLA alleles, especially DR and DQ, strongly co-occurred, attributing TCR associations to individual alleles was difficult. Immune exposure information for the cohort was limited to CMV serostatus.

CDR1 is given as SEHNR and CDR2 as FQNEAQ, both from the germline V gene (reference sequence). The CDR3 spans 14 residues, from the cysteine through the phenylalanine. Of the read, only the CDR3 DNA is kept; its 42 bases are in frame from base 1. The germline V end is reduced by 4 bases and the J end by 0 bases; junction bases left unmatched: 3. The TCR comes from a woman aged 40 to 49 in good health and CMV-seronegative. The sequenced sample consisted of PBMCs. Rearrangement joined TRBV7-9 to TRBJ2-7, with 7 bases in between that match TRBD1. The CDR3 is CASSSTGSSYEQYF. The bases are TGTGCCAGCAGCTCGACAGGGAGCTCCTACGAGCAGTACTTC.